The text below deals with one T cell receptor (beta chain). What it binds is unknown. Per-sample PBMC isolation yielded at least 7 million cells. The source of the sample is a study of blood T cells in healthy people across ages. This CDR3 contains 17 residues. V lost 0 bases and J 0 bases, leaving 9 bases between the germline ends. Germline loops: CDR1 LGHNT, CDR2 FRNRAP. Overall study findings and caveats: Long-lived and aged donors differed, with more naive CD4+ cells and higher diversity in the long-lived.

The authors ran a second PCR of roughly 6 to 11 cycles using a sample-barcoded 5' primer and a J-beta primer mix. One entry per CDR3 protein, called by TCRdb with MiXCR from the 5' RACE reads. The sample yields around 1,700,000 distinct CDR3 sequences, 28% seen once. This TCR derives from a woman between 25 and 40 years old in good health. The material sequenced was blood. This chain joins TRBV12-5 and TRBJ2-6; tentative D call: TRBD2 (5 bases). The CDR3 DNA follows: TGTGCTAGTGGTTTGGTACTAGGGAGCTCTGGGGCCAACGTCCTGACTTTC. This translates into CASGLVLGSSGANVLTF.